This TCR beta chain was sequenced during a study of glioma-infiltrating T cells after dendritic cell vaccination. The CDR3 runs 16 residues. Germline trimming cut 3 bases from V and 6 bases from J; bases unmatched to any gene: 12. Germline values: CDR1 SGHRS, CDR2 YFSETQ. Produced via immunoSEQ multiplex PCR; TCRdb's table is partial and in-frame only. The sample has about 92,000 clones; around 84% are singletons. The sequenced sample was blood, obtained before dendritic cell vaccination. This clonotype originated in a human donor with glioblastoma. This chain joins TRBV5-1 and TRBJ2-7; 10 bases match TRBD1. Here the CDR3 reads CASSWGSGQGYSEQYF. CDR3 bases: TGCGCCAGCAGCTGGGGGTCGGGACAGGGGTACAGCGAGCAGTACTTC. The full variable domain, with the rest looked up from reference TRBV5-1 and TRBJ2-7, is KAGVTQTPRYLIKTRGQQVTLSCSPISGHRSVSWYQQTPGQGLQFLFEYFSETQRNKGNFPGRFSGRQFSNSRSEMNVSTLELGDSALYLCASSWGSGQGYSEQYFGPGTRLTVT.